This TCR delta chain is drawn from a study of γδ T cells in repeated Plasmodium falciparum infection. Germline V gene data show CDR1 as TSWWSYY and CDR2 as QGS. This CDR3 contains 21 residues. Trimming cost V 5 bases and J 2 bases; bases outside gene matches: 24. General study results and limits: Vgamma9/Vdelta2+ T cells showed a stable polyclonal repertoire with shared TCRgamma sequences. Malian donors came from one small rural village, predominantly one ethnic group. Vdelta2-negative gammadelta repertoires, largely Vdelta1+, seemingly showed infection-driven waves of new clonal selection.

Gammadelta T cells were flow-sorted from PBMC into Vgamma9/Vdelta2+ and Vdelta2-negative populations for bulk analysis. This clone was counted ten times or more. Its matching antigen is unknown. TCRdb called clones from the multiplex PCR reads again using CATT. The data contain about 93,000 delta-chain clones, over 0.75% of them singletons. V gene TRDV1 combines with J gene TRDJ1; 9 positions match TRDD2. Sequencing input: gamma-delta T cells from blood. The clonotype originates from a pool of human donors (malaria-infected and uninfected, not separated). Written as DNA, the CDR3 is TGTGCTCTTGGGCCTCCCGGCCTTCCTACGTCTAACTGGGGTTTTACCGATAAACTCATCTTT. Its translation: CALGPPGLPTSNWGFTDKLIF.